Listed below are T cell receptor beta chains from one sample, sequenced in a study of siplizumab effects on memory and regulatory T cells. The method was immunoSEQ multiplex PCR; TCRdb's version includes in-frame clones alone and lacks a portion of them. The sample yields 15,000 to 20,000 clones, 44% seen once. Their target antigens are unknown. Sequenced input: CFSE-low (dividing) CD4+ T cells sorted from an allogeneic mixed lymphocyte reaction. The receptors were sampled from a human donor in good health; the cells came from an allogeneic mixed lymphocyte reaction. Some clones in this sample may be carry-over from other donors' samples. CDR3s include the opening cysteine and the closing phenylalanine or tryptophan. Only part of the rows carry a size: once, few, many, or a class if the clone is expanded.

abundance,v_gene,j_gene,CDR3aa
.,TRBV6-5,TRBJ1-5,CASSYRGGQPQHF
.,TRBV7-9,TRBJ2-2,CASSRLAGGSGELFF
.,TRBV19,TRBJ2-7,CASSNQGLSEQYF
few,TRBV5-4,TRBJ1-6,CASSPLNSPLHF
.,TRBV7-9,TRBJ1-3,CASSLAVLSGNTIYF
few,TRBV14,TRBJ2-2,CASSQFGTVNTGELFF
.,TRBV19,TRBJ2-7,CASSSGTGGHYEQYF
.,TRBV18,TRBJ1-2,CASSVGQESGYTF
.,TRBV19,TRBJ2-7,CASSIGRGAYEQYF
.,TRBV7-8,TRBJ2-3,CASSWLTSASTDTQYF
few,TRBV6-5,TRBJ1-1,CASSSLTGRTEAFF
.,TRBV29-1,TRBJ2-1,CSVGRIPNEQFF
.,TRBV27,TRBJ1-6,CASTLLPSSNSPLHF
.,TRBV21-1,TRBJ1-1,CASIQADGGTEAFF
.,TRBV11-2,TRBJ1-2,CASSSPREGARYTF
.,TRBV10-3,TRBJ2-3,CAIGTGDLTSDTQYF
.,TRBV19,TRBJ2-1,CASSIERASYNEQFF
few,TRBV19,TRBJ2-1,CASSVGPQGFNEQFF
.,TRBV6-5,TRBJ1-2,CASSLFGRINYGYTF
.,TRBV28,TRBJ2-7,CASSWRVSYEQYF
many,TRBV5-1,TRBJ1-4,CASSSLPTAANEKLFF
.,TRBV7-3,TRBJ1-1,CASSPNGGFAEAFF
.,TRBV20-1,TRBJ2-7,CSASGGYEQYF
.,TRBV29-1,TRBJ2-7,CSVEETGVGEQYF
few,TRBV11-2,TRBJ2-7,CASSSDGGVGEQYF
few,TRBV19,TRBJ2-6,CASSALGTGVSGANVLTF
few,TRBV29-1,TRBJ1-1,CSGSSGAMNTEAFF
.,TRBV4-1,TRBJ2-5,CASSRQVRDYGETQYF
few,TRBV5-1,TRBJ2-7,CASSRTSGPYEQYF
many,TRBV7-2,TRBJ2-4,CASSFTGTRLVKNIQYF
.,TRBV21-1,TRBJ2-5,CASSARDRVQETQYF
.,TRBV5-1,TRBJ2-1,CASSPGLAGVNEQFF
.,TRBV6-1,TRBJ1-6,CASRPSWTGLSPLHF
few,TRBV10-3,TRBJ2-7,CAISRRLAGYEQYF
.,TRBV19,TRBJ2-4,CASSEQAGGNIQYF